The present entry profiles one T cell receptor (beta chain) with its context. The antigen is unknown. The PCR used 60 Vbeta and 13 Jbeta primers. Profiling relied on immunoSEQ multiplex PCR, and the TCRdb table lists in-frame clones only, not all of them. The repertoire holds around 190,000 clones, with about four fifths as singletons. Trimming shortened V by 1 base and J by 3 bases, and 19 bases separated the two germline ends. CDR1 is MDHEN, CDR2 SYDVKM, per germline. The CDR3 length is 17 residues. This sample was included in a study of cytomegalovirus exposure and HLA in healthy donors. Study-wide results and caveats: In a later analysis, several top co-occurrence clusters appeared linked to parvovirus B19, influenza, CMV and Epstein-Barr virus.

The chain recombines TRBV28 with TRBJ2-7; D may be TRBD2 (6 bases). Sequences were obtained from PBMCs. The sequence was collected from a woman aged 30 to 39 in good health and CMV-seropositive. DNA for the CDR3: TGTGCCAGCAGTTTATACACCCTGACCCGGGGGAACTACGAGCAGTACTTC. Amino acids: CASSLYTLTRGNYEQYF.